These 14 T cell receptor beta chains were sequenced from one sample in a study of T cell responses to AZD1222 COVID-19 vaccine. Sequencing was performed with immunoSEQ multiplex PCR; in TCRdb, only in-frame clones are kept and a portion is missing. This table has over 200,000 clones, roughly 94% appearing once. Sequencing was performed on peripheral blood, taken 28 days after the second dose of the MenACWY control vaccine. The source is an adult who received the MenACWY meningococcal vaccine as a control.

Only one count was recorded for this clone. The gene calls are TRBV7-2 and TRBJ2-7, with D uncertain. V lost 1 base, J lost 5 bases, and 3 bases lay in between. There are 11 residues in the CDR3. Germline V gene lookup returns CDR1 SGHTA and CDR2 FQGNSA. As DNA, the CDR3 is TGTGCCAGCAGCTTAGTGGACGAGCAGTACTTC. Residues: CASSLVDEQYF.

This chain links TRBV28 with TRBJ2-7; D perhaps matches TRBD2 (6 bases). The germline V gene has CDR1 MDHEN and CDR2 SYDVKM. The CDR3 is 14 amino acids. V lost 8 bases and J lost 0, with 14 bases in between. Here the CDR3 DNA reads TGTGCCAGCTCGGGGGTTCTAAGCTCCTACGAGCAGTACTTC. Its protein product is CASSGVLSSYEQYF.

The rearrangement links TRBV28 to TRBJ1-1; no clear D gene. From germline, CDR1 is MDHEN and CDR2 SYDVKM. Trimming took off 2 bases at V and 0 bases at J, with 7 bases between the two ends. The CDR3 has 14 amino acids. CDR3 protein: CASSLVSLNTEAFF. Written as DNA, the CDR3 is TGTGCCAGCAGTTTAGTTTCCTTGAACACTGAAGCTTTCTTT.

The V and J genes are TRBV5-1 and TRBJ2-2, with 7 bases aligning to TRBD2. Losses at the gene ends were 4 bases for V and 0 bases for J; bases not matched to a gene: 3. Looked up from germline, CDR1 is SGHRS and CDR2 is YFSETQ. The CDR3 length is 15 residues. CDR3 sequence (DNA): TGCGCCAGCAGCCCGGGGGGTACGAACACCGGGGAGCTGTTTTTT. As protein: CASSPGGTNTGELFF.

CDR3 DNA: TGCGCCAGCAGCTCACTAGCGGGGAAAGCCAATGAGCAGTTCTTC. This translates into CASSSLAGKANEQFF. The chain links TRBV4-1 to TRBJ2-1; 10 bases agree with TRBD2. Germline trimming cut 5 bases from V and 6 bases from J; bases unmatched to any gene: 7. The germline gives CDR1 MGHRA, CDR2 YSYEKL. This CDR3 is 15 amino acids long.

The rearrangement links TRBV29-1 to TRBJ2-1; 14 bases fit TRBD2. This CDR3 is 16 amino acids long. V lost 6 bases and J lost 0; bases outside the gene matches: 4. Germline V lookup: CDR1 SQVTM, CDR2 ANQGSEA. CDR3 DNA: TGCAGCGTGGGACTAGCGGGAGAAGGCTCCTACAATGAGCAGTTCTTC. Protein sequence: CSVGLAGEGSYNEQFF.

This chain joins TRBV29-1 and TRBJ2-7; the D gene could be TRBD1 or TRBD2 (7 bases each). The CDR3 is 13 amino acids. V lost 6 bases, J lost 7 bases, and 19 bases lay in between. Looked up from germline, CDR1 is SQVTM and CDR2 is ANQGSEA. The CDR3: CSVAQGGEGEQYF. The CDR3 nucleotides are TGCAGCGTCGCCCAGGGGGGGGAAGGGGAGCAGTACTTC.

The chain recombines TRBV28 with TRBJ2-3, with 9 nucleotides matching TRBD1. CDR1 is MDHEN, CDR2 SYDVKM, per germline. This CDR3 region has 15 residues. With V trimmed by 4 bases and J by 4 bases, 6 bases remained unmatched. As DNA, the CDR3 is TGTGCCAGCAGTTCTCCGGGACAGGGCCCAGATACGCAGTATTTT. Protein: CASSSPGQGPDTQYF. Using reference TRBV28 and TRBJ2-3 for the parts outside the CDR3, the full variable domain is DVKVTQSSRYLVKRTGEKVFLECVQDMDHENMFWYRQDPGLGLRLIYFSYDVKMKEKGDIPEGYSVSREKKERFSLILESASTNQTSMYLCASSSPGQGPDTQYFGPGTRLTVL.

This chain connects TRBV20-1 to TRBJ1-1; the D is unclear. The V and J ends lost 3 bases and 13 bases respectively, with 12 bases between them. The germline V gene encodes CDR1 DFQATT and CDR2 SNEGSKA (reference sequence). The CDR3 consists of 10 residues. This CDR3 is CSARLQRVFF. The CDR3 bases are TGCAGTGCTAGGTTACAGAGGGTTTTCTTT.

This clone was observed a single time. The chain carries TRBV9 and TRBJ2-1; weak D call: TRBD2 (6 bases). The CDR3 length is 13 residues. The V gene lost 3 bases and the J gene lost 5 bases, with 9 bases spanning the gap. In germline, CDR1 is SGDLS, CDR2 YYNGEE. This CDR3 reads CASSGGDHNEQFF. CDR3 DNA sequence: TGTGCCAGCAGCGGGGGGGACCACAATGAGCAGTTCTTC.

V usage is TRBV28 and J usage is TRBJ1-6; D gene unclear. The V and J ends lost 3 bases and 4 bases respectively, with 7 bases between them. CDR3 length: 14 amino acids. Germline lookup yields CDR1 MDHEN and CDR2 SYDVKM. The CDR3 bases are TGTGCCAGCAGTTTGTCGCAGTATAATTCACCCCTCCACTTT. Its protein product is CASSLSQYNSPLHF.

This clone was counted a single time. V and J are TRBV19 and TRBJ2-7; 8 nucleotides line up with TRBD1. CDR3 length equals 16 residues. The V segment lost 5 bases and the J segment 2 bases; nucleotides outside the gene matches: 11. Germline V gene data show CDR1 as LNHDA and CDR2 as SQIVND (reference sequence). The DNA for the CDR3 is TGTGCCAGTAGTGAGACAGGGGACTTTGGGACCTACGAGCAGTACTTC. This encodes CASSETGDFGTYEQYF.

This sequence joins TRBV7-9 and TRBJ2-1; 7 bases map to TRBD1. Germline V gives CDR1 SEHNR, CDR2 FQNEAQ (reference sequence). V lost 5 bases and J lost 5; bases outside the gene matches: 9. The CDR3 contains 15 residues. For the CDR3, the DNA is TGTGCCAGCAGCCGCCGACAGGGTACAGACAATGAGCAGTTCTTC. Protein product: CASSRRQGTDNEQFF.

This rearrangement joins TRBV30 to TRBJ2-6, with 8 bases aligning to TRBD1. The junction had 5 bases not matched to a gene; V was cut back by 7 bases and J by 0 bases. Germline lookup yields CDR1 GTSNPN and CDR2 SVGIG (reference sequence). CDR3 length equals 15 residues. The CDR3: CAYGQGLSGANVLTF. The CDR3 DNA sequence: TGTGCCTATGGACAGGGACTCTCTGGGGCCAACGTCCTGACTTTC.